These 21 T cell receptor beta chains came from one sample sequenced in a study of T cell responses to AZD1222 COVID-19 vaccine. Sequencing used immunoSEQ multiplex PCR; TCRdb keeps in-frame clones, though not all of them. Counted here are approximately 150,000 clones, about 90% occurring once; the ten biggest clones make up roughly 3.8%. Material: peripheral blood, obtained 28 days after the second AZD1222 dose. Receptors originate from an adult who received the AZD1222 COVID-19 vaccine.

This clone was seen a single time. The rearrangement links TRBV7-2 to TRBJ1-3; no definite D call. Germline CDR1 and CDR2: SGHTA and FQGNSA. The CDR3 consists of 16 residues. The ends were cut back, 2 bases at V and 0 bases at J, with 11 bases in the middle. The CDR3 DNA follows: TGTGCCAGCAGCTTAATGGAGGTCCCCTCTGGAAACACCATATATTTT. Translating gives CASSLMEVPSGNTIYF.

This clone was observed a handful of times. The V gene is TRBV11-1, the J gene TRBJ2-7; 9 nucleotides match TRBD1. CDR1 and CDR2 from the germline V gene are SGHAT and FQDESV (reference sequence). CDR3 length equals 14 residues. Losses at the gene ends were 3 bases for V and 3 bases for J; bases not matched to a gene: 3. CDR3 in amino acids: CASSFGTGNYEQYF. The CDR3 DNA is TGTGCCAGCAGCTTCGGGACAGGGAACTACGAGCAGTACTTC.

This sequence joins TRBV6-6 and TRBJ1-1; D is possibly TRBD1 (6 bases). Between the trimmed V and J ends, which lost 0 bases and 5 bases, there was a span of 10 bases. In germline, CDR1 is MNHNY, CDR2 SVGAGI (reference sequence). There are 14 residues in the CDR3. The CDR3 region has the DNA TGTGCCAGCAGTTACTCCCGGGGGCAAACTGAAGCTTTCTTT. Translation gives CASSYSRGQTEAFF.

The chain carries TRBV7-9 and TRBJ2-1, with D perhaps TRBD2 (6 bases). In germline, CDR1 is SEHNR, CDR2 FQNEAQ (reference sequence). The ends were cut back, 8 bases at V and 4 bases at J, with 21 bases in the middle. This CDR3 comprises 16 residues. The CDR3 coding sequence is TGTGCCAGCGCAATTTGGTCCGGGACTCTGTACAATGAGCAGTTCTTC. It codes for CASAIWSGTLYNEQFF.

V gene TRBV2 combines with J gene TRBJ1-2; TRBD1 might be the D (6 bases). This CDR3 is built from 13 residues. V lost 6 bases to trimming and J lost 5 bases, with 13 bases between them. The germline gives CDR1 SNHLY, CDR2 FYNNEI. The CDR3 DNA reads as TGTGCCAGCAGGGGGGCTGGGAGTTATGGCTACACCTTC. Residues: CASRGAGSYGYTF.

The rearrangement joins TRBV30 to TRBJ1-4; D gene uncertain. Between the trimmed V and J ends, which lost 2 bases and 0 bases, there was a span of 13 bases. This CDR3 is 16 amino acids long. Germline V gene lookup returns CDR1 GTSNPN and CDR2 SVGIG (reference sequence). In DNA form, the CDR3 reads TGTGCCTGGAGTACGACGGAGTTTGCAACTAATGAAAAACTGTTTTTT. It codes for CAWSTTEFATNEKLFF.

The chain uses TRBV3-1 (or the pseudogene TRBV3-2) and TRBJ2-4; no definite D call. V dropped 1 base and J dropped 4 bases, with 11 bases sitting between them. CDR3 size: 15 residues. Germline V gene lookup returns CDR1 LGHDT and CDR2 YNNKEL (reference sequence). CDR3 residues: CASSQGWASKNIQYF. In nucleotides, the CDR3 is TGTGCCAGCAGCCAAGGCTGGGCATCTAAAAACATTCAGTACTTC.

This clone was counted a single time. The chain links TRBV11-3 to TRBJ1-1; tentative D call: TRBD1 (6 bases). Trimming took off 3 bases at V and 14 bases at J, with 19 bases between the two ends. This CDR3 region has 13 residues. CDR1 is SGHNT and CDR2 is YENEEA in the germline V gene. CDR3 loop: CASSFGARDTPFF. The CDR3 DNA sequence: TGTGCCAGCAGCTTTGGGGCCCGGGACACCCCCTTCTTT.

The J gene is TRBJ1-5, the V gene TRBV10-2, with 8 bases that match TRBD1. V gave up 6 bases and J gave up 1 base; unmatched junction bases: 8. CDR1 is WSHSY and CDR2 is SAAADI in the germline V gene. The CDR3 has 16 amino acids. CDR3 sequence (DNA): TGCGCCAGCAGGGAAACAGGGGGTTTAAGCAATCAGCCCCAGCATTTT. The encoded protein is CASRETGGLSNQPQHF.

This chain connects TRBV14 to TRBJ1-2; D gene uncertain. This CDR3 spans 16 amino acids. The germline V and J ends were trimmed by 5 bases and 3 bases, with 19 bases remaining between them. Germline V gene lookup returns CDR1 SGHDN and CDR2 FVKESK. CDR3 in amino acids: CASSSTAGIFDYGYTF. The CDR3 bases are TGTGCCAGCAGCTCGACCGCCGGGATCTTTGACTATGGCTACACCTTC.

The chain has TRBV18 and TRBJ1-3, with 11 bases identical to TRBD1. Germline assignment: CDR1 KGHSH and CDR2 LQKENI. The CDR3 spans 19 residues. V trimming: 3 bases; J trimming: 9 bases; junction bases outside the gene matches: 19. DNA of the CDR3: TGTGCCAGCTCACCTACTACTCCGGGACAGGGGGTCCCTATCCCCACCATATATTTT. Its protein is CASSPTTPGQGVPIPTIYF. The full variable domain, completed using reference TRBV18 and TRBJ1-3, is NAGVMQNPRHLVRRRGQEARLRCSPMKGHSHVYWYRQLPEEGLKFMVYLQKENIIDESGMPKERFSAEFPKEGPSILRIQQVVRGDSAAYFCASSPTTPGQGVPIPTIYFGEGSWLTVV.

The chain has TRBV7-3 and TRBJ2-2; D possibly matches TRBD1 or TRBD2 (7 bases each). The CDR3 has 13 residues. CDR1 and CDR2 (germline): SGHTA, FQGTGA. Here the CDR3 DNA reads TGTGCGGCGCAAAGGGAGGGGGCGGGGGAGCTGTTTTTT. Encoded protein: CAAQREGAGELFF. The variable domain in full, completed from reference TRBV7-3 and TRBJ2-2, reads GAGVSQTPSNKVTEKGKYVELRCDPISGHTALYWYRQSLGQGPEFLIYFQGTGAADDSGLPNDRFFAVRPEGSVSTLKIQRTERGDSAVYLCAAQREGAGELFFGEGSRLTVL.

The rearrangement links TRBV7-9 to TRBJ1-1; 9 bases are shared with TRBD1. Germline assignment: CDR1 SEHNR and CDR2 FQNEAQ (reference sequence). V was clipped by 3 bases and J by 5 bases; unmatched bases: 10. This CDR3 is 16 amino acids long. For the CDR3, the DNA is TGTGCCAGCAGCTTCCCTACAGGGGGCGCCTTTACTGAAGCTTTCTTT. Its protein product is CASSFPTGGAFTEAFF.

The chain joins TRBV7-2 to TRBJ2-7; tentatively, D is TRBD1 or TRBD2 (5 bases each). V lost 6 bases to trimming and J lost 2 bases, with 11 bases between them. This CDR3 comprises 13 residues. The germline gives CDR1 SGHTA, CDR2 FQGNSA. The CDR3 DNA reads TGTGCCAGCAGGGACACGGGAACCTACGAGCAGTACTTC. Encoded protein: CASRDTGTYEQYF.

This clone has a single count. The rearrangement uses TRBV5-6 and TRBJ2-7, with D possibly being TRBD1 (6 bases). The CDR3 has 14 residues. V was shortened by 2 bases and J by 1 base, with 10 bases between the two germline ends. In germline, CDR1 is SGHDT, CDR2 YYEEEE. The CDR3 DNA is TGTGCCAGCAGCTTTGCAACAGGGTCCTACGAGCAGTACTTC. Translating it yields CASSFATGSYEQYF.

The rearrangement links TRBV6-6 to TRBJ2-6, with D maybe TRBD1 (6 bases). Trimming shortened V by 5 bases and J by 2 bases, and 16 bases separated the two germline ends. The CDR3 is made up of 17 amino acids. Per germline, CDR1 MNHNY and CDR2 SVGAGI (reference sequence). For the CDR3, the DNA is TGTGCCAGCAGTCATGGCAGGGGCGCAGCTGGGGCCAACGTCCTGACTTTC. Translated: CASSHGRGAAGANVLTF.

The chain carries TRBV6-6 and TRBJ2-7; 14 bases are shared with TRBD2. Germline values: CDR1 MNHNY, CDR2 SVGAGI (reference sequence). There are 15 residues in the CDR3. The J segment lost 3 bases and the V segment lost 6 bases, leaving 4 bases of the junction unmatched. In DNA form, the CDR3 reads TGTGCCAGCAGGTGGACTAGCGGGAGGAGCTACGAGCAGTACTTC. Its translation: CASRWTSGRSYEQYF.

The CDR3 sequence is CASSMQGSTDTQYF. The CDR3 nucleotides are TGTGCCAGTAGTATGCAGGGGTCCACAGATACGCAGTATTTT. V and J are TRBV19 and TRBJ2-3; tentative D call: TRBD1 (6 bases). The germline CDR1 and CDR2 sequences are LNHDA and SQIVND (reference sequence). The CDR3 covers 14 residues. Trimming took 3 bases from V and 2 from J, leaving 9 bases between them.

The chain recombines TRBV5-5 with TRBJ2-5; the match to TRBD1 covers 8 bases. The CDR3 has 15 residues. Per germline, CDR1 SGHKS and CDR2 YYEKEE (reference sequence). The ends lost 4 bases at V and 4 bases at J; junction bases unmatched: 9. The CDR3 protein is CASSLIQGVRETQYF. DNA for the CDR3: TGTGCCAGCAGCCTTATACAGGGGGTTCGAGAGACCCAGTACTTC.

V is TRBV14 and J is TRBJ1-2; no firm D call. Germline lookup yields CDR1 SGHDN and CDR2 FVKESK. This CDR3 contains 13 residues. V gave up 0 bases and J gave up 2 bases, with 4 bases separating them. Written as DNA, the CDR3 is TGTGCCAGCAGCCAAGACAGGAACTATGGCTACACCTTC. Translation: CASSQDRNYGYTF.

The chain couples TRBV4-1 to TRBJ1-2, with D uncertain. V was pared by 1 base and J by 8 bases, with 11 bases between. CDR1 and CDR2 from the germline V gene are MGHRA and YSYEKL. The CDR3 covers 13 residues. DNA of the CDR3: TGCGCCAGCAGCCAAGGGCACAATGGGGGCTACACCTTC. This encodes CASSQGHNGGYTF.